This entry lists 14 T cell receptor beta chains sequenced from one sample in a study of T-cell reconstitution after alpha-beta-depleted transplantation in children. The TCRbeta library was prepared with unique molecular identifiers. TCRdb reprocessed the PCR reads via MiXCR and lists one record per CDR3 protein. The repertoire holds some 500,000 distinct CDR3 sequences, with around 18% as singletons. This material consisted of PBMCs from the stem cell graft donor, taken from the stem cell graft. These TCRs come from a human donor who donated a stem cell graft to a child with acute lymphoblastic leukemia.

The chain joins TRBV5-4 to TRBJ2-7; D is tentatively TRBD1 or TRBD2 (5 bases each). V shed 2 bases and J shed 3 bases, with 15 bases lying between them. The germline CDR1 and CDR2 sequences are SGHNT and YYREEE (reference sequence). The CDR3 totals 15 residues. The CDR3, as DNA: TGTGCCAGCAGCTTCTCTATGGCAGGGAGCTACGAGCAGTACTTC. Protein: CASSFSMAGSYEQYF.

The rearrangement uses TRBV18 and TRBJ2-7; D remains ambiguous. CDR3 size: 15 residues. V lost 1 base to trimming and J lost 3 bases, with 13 bases between them. CDR1 is KGHSH, CDR2 LQKENI, per germline. The chain's CDR3 is CASSPQGPPLYEQYF. In DNA, the CDR3 is TGTGCCAGCTCACCACAAGGACCCCCTCTCTACGAGCAGTACTTC.

This clonotype was counted once. For the CDR3, the DNA is TGTGCCAGCAGCTTGGTGGACAGGGGGAGCAATCAGCCCCAGCATTTT. Protein product: CASSLVDRGSNQPQHF. The chain links TRBV7-9 to TRBJ1-5, with 10 bases lining up with TRBD1. V was pared by 3 bases and J by 1 base, with 3 bases of the junction left unmatched. Germline CDR1 reads SEHNR; CDR2 reads FQNEAQ (reference sequence). The CDR3 covers 16 residues.

V gene TRBV5-1 combines with J gene TRBJ2-3; the match to TRBD2 covers 9 bases. V shed 3 bases and J 5 bases; nucleotides not matched to a gene: 13. The germline CDR1 and CDR2 sequences are SGHRS and YFSETQ. The CDR3 sequence is 17 residues long. The CDR3 sequence is CASSSYPRAGGGDTQYF. The DNA of the CDR3 is TGCGCCAGCAGCTCATACCCGAGAGCGGGAGGAGGAGATACGCAGTATTTT.

This rearrangement joins TRBV29-1 to TRBJ1-1; a weak D match, TRBD1 (6 bases). Germline V gives CDR1 SQVTM, CDR2 ANQGSEA. V shed 7 bases and J shed 4 bases, with 19 bases lying between them. The CDR3 length is 14 residues. This chain's CDR3 is CSALSVGGFTEAFF. CDR3 bases: TGCAGCGCTCTAAGCGTAGGGGGTTTCACTGAAGCTTTCTTT.

This clonotype was seen a few times. The chain combines TRBV7-8 with TRBJ2-5; tentatively, D is TRBD2 (6 bases). The CDR3 is 15 residues long. Germline CDR1 is SGHVS and CDR2 is FQNEAQ. V was clipped by 5 bases and J by 4 bases, with 17 bases between them. This CDR3 reads CASSRGRAGGETQYF. The CDR3, as DNA: TGTGCCAGCAGCCGGGGCAGGGCCGGGGGAGAGACCCAGTACTTC.

CDR3 protein: CASSRRGRLRQGFQPQHF. The CDR3 DNA reads TGTGCCAGCAGCCGACGAGGACGTTTGCGGCAGGGGTTTCAGCCCCAGCATTTT. The chain carries TRBV12-3 or TRBV12-4 and TRBJ1-5; D might be TRBD1 (6 bases). Trimming took off 6 bases at V and 6 bases at J, with 27 bases between the two ends. The CDR3 is 18 amino acids.

The chain combines TRBV5-1 with TRBJ2-7; a weak D match, TRBD1 (5 bases). With 4 bases removed from V and 6 bases from J, the gap between germline ends came to 8 bases. The CDR3 contains 11 residues. The germline CDR1 and CDR2 sequences are SGHRS and YFSETQ. The CDR3 DNA reads as TGCGCCAGCAGCCAGGGTCCCGAGCAGTACTTC. Encoded protein: CASSQGPEQYF. The full variable domain, in which reference TRBV5-1 and TRBJ2-7 provide the parts outside the CDR3, is KAGVTQTPRYLIKTRGQQVTLSCSPISGHRSVSWYQQTPGQGLQFLFEYFSETQRNKGNFPGRFSGRQFSNSRSEMNVSTLELGDSALYLCASSQGPEQYFGPGTRLTVT.

The CDR3 region has the DNA TGCGCCAGCAGCGGGGGGCCGCCGGGCAGTAACTATGGCTACACCTTC. It yields the protein CASSGGPPGSNYGYTF. The V and J genes are TRBV5-1 and TRBJ1-2; maybe TRBD1 (6 bases). This CDR3 has 16 amino acids. The V end was cut by 4 bases, the J end by 1 base, with 17 bases between. Germline CDR1 reads SGHRS; CDR2 reads YFSETQ.

This sequence joins TRBV18 and TRBJ2-3, with 14 bases identical to TRBD2. V shed 3 bases, J shed 6 bases, and the junction held 11 bases outside the gene matches. Germline values: CDR1 KGHSH, CDR2 LQKENI. The CDR3 is 18 residues long. The CDR3, as DNA: TGTGCCAGCTCACCGAGACCGACTAGCGGGAGGGTCAGTGATACGCAGTATTTT. Amino acid sequence: CASSPRPTSGRVSDTQYF.

In this sample, this clonotype turned up a few times. The gene calls are TRBV29-1 and TRBJ1-3; 8 bases match TRBD1. V gave up 4 bases and J gave up 0 bases; unmatched junction bases: 5. The CDR3 is 15 amino acids. Germline lookup yields CDR1 SQVTM and CDR2 ANQGSEA. The CDR3 DNA reads TGCAGCGTTGTGATCGACAGGGGCTCTGGAAACACCATATATTTT. Residues: CSVVIDRGSGNTIYF.

The gene calls are TRBV5-1 and TRBJ2-1; D is perhaps TRBD2 (6 bases). Trimming took off 4 bases at V and 3 bases at J, with 11 bases between the two ends. The V gene's germline CDR1 is SGHRS and CDR2 YFSETQ. The CDR3 runs to 14 residues. CDR3: CASSVGTGYNEQFF. DNA of the CDR3: TGCGCCAGCAGCGTGGGGACTGGCTACAATGAGCAGTTCTTC.

V and J are TRBV5-6 and TRBJ2-7; a weak D match, TRBD2 (6 bases). The CDR3 has 15 amino acids. CDR1 is SGHDT and CDR2 is YYEEEE in the germline V gene. V lost 1 base and J 7 bases, leaving 18 bases between the germline ends. The CDR3 nucleotides are TGTGCCAGCAGCTTGACCTGGGACTCGCCGCGGGAGCAGTACTTC. It specifies CASSLTWDSPREQYF.

The rearrangement uses TRBV12-3 or TRBV12-4 and TRBJ2-5; 7 nucleotides line up with TRBD1. With 4 bases clipped from V and 3 bases from J, the junction kept 8 bases outside the gene matches. CDR3 length: 15 residues. CDR3 DNA sequence: TGTGCCAGCAGTTCTCCCGACAGGGCAAAAGAGACCCAGTACTTC. It codes for CASSSPDRAKETQYF.